The clone carrying this T cell receptor beta chain turned up a few times. Its antigen is currently unknown. The sample is drawn from a study of T-cell memory formation after mild COVID-19. As for the study in general: Across donors, TCR clusters were largely donor specific.

Study results and limitations: Later expanders leaned CD4+, whereas clones that contracted between day 15 and 85 were balanced CD4/CD8. Within pre-infection memory, some responding clones were found, suggesting cross-reactive memory joined.

The germline CDR1 and CDR2 sequences are MNHEY and SVGAGI. V lost 9 bases and J lost 4, with 9 bases in between. CDR3 length: 12 residues. Employing constant-segment primers, 5'RACE generated TCR alpha and TCR beta cDNA libraries bearing sample barcodes and UMIs. TCRdb used MiXCR to reprocess the 5' RACE reads, holding one entry per CDR3 protein. The profile covers around 35,000 distinct CDR3 sequences, with 7.7% appearing a single time and 25% to 30% taken by the ten largest. This clonotype originated in a man aged 18 to 29 who had mild COVID-19 (a few samples of this study predate the infection). Cell type and time point are not known. The V and J genes are TRBV6-5 and TRBJ2-2, with TRBD1 as a possible D gene (6 bases). The sample taken for sequencing was PBMCs or a T cell subset sorted from them (not recorded which). In DNA form, the CDR3 reads TGTGCCAGTTCCAGGGGCACCGGGGAGCTGTTTTTT. Translating it yields CASSRGTGELFF.